This TCR beta chain was identified in a study of OX40 agonist ivuxolimab in advanced cancers. About the study: Every 2 weeks, ivuxolimab was infused into the patients intravenously at between 0.01 and 10 mg/kg.

The sample holds one count of this clone. The V and J ends lost 0 bases and 6 bases respectively, with 14 bases between them. Germline CDR1 and CDR2: SQVTM and ANQGSEA. This CDR3 contains 14 residues. Clones were sequenced by immunoSEQ multiplex PCR, and TCRdb holds only the in-frame ones, with some missing. The data hold 65,000 to 95,000 clones, with approximately 82% observed a single time. This TCR was sampled from an adult with an advanced solid tumor such as melanoma, head and neck, liver or kidney cancer. The rearrangement joins TRBV29-1 to TRBJ1-2; D not resolved. This specimen was CD4+ or CD8+ T cells sorted from blood, taken in a trial of the OX40 agonist ivuxolimab. CDR3 loop: CSVEEYISTNGYTF. In DNA, the CDR3 is TGCAGCGTTGAAGAATACATTTCGACGAATGGCTACACCTTC.